What follows describes a single T cell receptor (beta chain). This clonotype was seen many times. Its antigen remains undetermined. Per-base qualities were not stored, and no clone one base away is much larger. Reading the germline V gene gives CDR1 MNHEY and CDR2 SVGEGT. Counted from cysteine to phenylalanine, this CDR3 has 13 amino acids. Only CDR3 DNA is held: 39 bases, read in frame from base 1. The junction shows trimming of 2 bases on V and 3 bases on J, plus 4 bases between the germline ends. Amplification of TCR beta CDR3 regions was carried out from RNA transcripts. For the first round of RT-PCR on the TCR CDR3, the HTBI primer set was used together with the Qiagen OneStep RT-PCR kit. The libraries were constructed in a second round of multiplex PCR and then size-selected and purified. Sequencing of the libraries was done on an Illumina HiSeq2000 using paired-end 100 bp reads. As for the authors' bioinformatics: SOAPnuke was used to process the raw data, with reads discarded if the reads contained adapters or uncalled bases, had a mean Phred below 15, or lacked an exact constant-primer or identifier match. COPE v1.2.5 was used to merge the high-quality paired reads, and each unique nucleotide sequence was defined as a clonotype. MiTCR v1.1 was used to align the clonotypes against IMGT TRBV, TRBD and TRBJ reference segments. Only V-J combinations with frequency above 0.0001, covering about 99% of repertoires, were analysed. A TCS score was defined as the ratio between F50 (clonal expansion) and ExV (chaos), using BLOSUM62-based TCRdist between CDR3 peptides within each V-J. Welch's t-statistics and random forest reduced roughly 530 V-J features to 10 to 15, which were used in a naive Bayes classifier (R e1071). TCRdb reworked the public reads: Q25 trimming with fastp, MiXCR clone assembly, productive beta chains retained. Rows are unified per CDR3 protein, each entry keeping the most common DNA and genes. TCRdb, not the authors, supplied the V and J calls. The sample data list about 290,000 distinct CDR3 sequences, and 13% of these were observed just once. The ten largest clones take up 7% to 8.5% of the sample.

These data are taken from a study of T cells in Graves' hyperthyroidism and ophthalmopathy (dated by TCRdb to about 2019). With regard to the full study: Peripheral blood was sampled at the time of initial diagnosis, prior to any treatment. To identify TCR V-J signatures that set the groups apart, the researchers used a discovery cohort of more than 95 patients, made up of 40 to 45 with Graves' ophthalmopathy and 55 to 65 with stable Graves' hyperthyroidism. An independent validation cohort of about 19 hyperthyroidism patients and 17 patients who later progressed to ophthalmopathy tested prospective prediction of ophthalmopathy. The roughly 100 discovery patients were randomly divided into training and test sets at a 7:3 ratio. The study also compared thyroid tissue and blood T-cell repertoires from about six Graves' hyperthyroidism patients. After sampling, hyperthyroidism patients received methimazole starting at 30 mg daily, and ophthalmopathy patients received high-dose intravenous methylprednisolone. The paper reports TCR Vbeta CDR3 sequencing of over 120 peripheral blood samples: around 45 ophthalmopathy, fewer than 80 hyperthyroidism and around 17 progressor patients.

Hyperthyroidism patients were newly diagnosed, had a disease duration of under 2 months, and were aged 18 to 65 years. Patients with uncontrolled infections, other autoimmune diseases, pregnancy or lactation were excluded. Diagnoses were established on the basis of clinical symptoms, serum thyroxine and TRAb, thyroid ultrasound, and orbital computed tomography. For progressor patients, blood was drawn at the first diagnosis of hyperthyroidism, before any ophthalmopathy symptoms had appeared. PBMCs were isolated from approximately 10 ml of fresh peripheral blood by Ficoll-Paque density gradient centrifugation. Patients classed as progressors first received a Graves' hyperthyroidism diagnosis and then went on to develop ophthalmopathy during follow-up. Trizol reagent was used to extract total RNA, and RNA quality was then checked on an Agilent 2100 Bioanalyzer. What the research found in general, with its limitations: Ophthalmopathy was separated from stable hyperthyroidism by a 13 V-J signature model, with approximately 89% sensitivity and about 81% specificity obtained in cross-validation and 80%/75% obtained in testing. Most expanded thyroid clonotypes (frequency above 0.001) were also found in blood, which suggests that blood repertoires may mirror thyroid immune responses. No statistical method was used to set the sample size in advance, and investigators knew the group allocation. During validation, the model predicted progression to ophthalmopathy a median of approximately 6.5 months ahead of onset, with 70.59% sensitivity and less than 85% specificity.

The receptor comes from a woman aged 25 to 45 with Graves' hyperthyroidism that later progressed to Graves' ophthalmopathy. The sequence links TRBV6-2 or TRBV6-3 to TRBJ2-2; there is no confident call for the D gene. Sequencing used blood. The CDR3 corresponds to CASSYGYTGELFF. The sequenced DNA is TGTGCCAGCAGTTACGGGTACACCGGGGAGCTGTTTTTT.